The present T cell receptor beta chain was sequenced within a study of graft-versus-host responses after intestinal transplantation. Study context: Every recipient had anti-thymocyte globulin induction and approximately 3 years of tacrolimus plus steroids.

This clone was seen just once. Its antigen is unknown. In germline, CDR1 is MGHRA, CDR2 YSYEKL. The germline V and J ends were trimmed by 7 bases and 3 bases, with 12 bases remaining between them. The CDR3 totals 14 residues. Overall study findings and caveats: In patients with graft-donor T cell macrochimerism, allograft graft-versus-host to host-versus-graft clonal ratios were high.

TCRdb's copy holds only in-frame clones and misses some; the assay was immunoSEQ multiplex PCR. The sample lists around 93,000 clones, 75% to 95% occurring once. This sequence joins TRBV4-1 and TRBJ2-2; D not certain. This clonotype was obtained from a human donor who received an intestinal transplant. Material: unstimulated CD8+ T cells sorted from spleen or lymph node cells, obtained before intestinal transplant. The CDR3 spells CASMRRSDTGELFF. CDR3 nucleotides: TGCGCCAGCATGAGGCGGAGTGACACCGGGGAGCTGTTTTTT.